This TCR beta chain came from a study of cytomegalovirus exposure and HLA in healthy donors. The CDR3 is 13 amino acids. The V segment lost 11 bases and the J segment 4 bases; nucleotides outside the gene matches: 7. Germline assignment: CDR1 SGHTA and CDR2 FQGNSA. PCR employed 60 Vbeta and 13 Jbeta primers. Only in-frame clones appear in the TCRdb table, and some are missing; sequencing was by immunoSEQ multiplex PCR. The data hold 200,000 to 250,000 clones, with around nine tenths observed a single time. The gene calls are TRBV7-2 and TRBJ2-3; 9 bases map to TRBD1. The sample was PBMCs. The sequence came from a woman aged 18-30 years in good health and CMV-seronegative. In DNA form, the CDR3 reads TGTGCCCGCCGGGACAGGGAAGCAGATACGCAGTATTTT. Its protein product is CARRDREADTQYF.